The 6 T cell receptor beta chains reported below all come from one sample, sequenced in a study of blood T cell repertoires in COVID-19. The data were produced by immunoSEQ multiplex PCR, yet TCRdb's version contains in-frame clones alone and is incomplete. Of 110,000 to 150,000 clones detected, around 80% appear once; the ten largest clones hold approximately 1.6%. The source material was PBMCs or T cells enriched from blood (not recorded which). The receptors shown here come from a woman in her late teens or twenties who had been exposed to COVID-19.

The chain employs TRBV5-6 and TRBJ1-2; no firm D call. Germline V gene lookup returns CDR1 SGHDT and CDR2 YYEEEE. With 0 bases removed from V and 2 bases from J, the gap between germline ends came to 11 bases. This CDR3 is built from 15 residues. This chain's CDR3 is CASSLEVTKNYGYTF. The DNA of the CDR3 is TGTGCCAGCAGCTTGGAGGTGACAAAAAACTATGGCTACACCTTC.

This clone was seen more than once but under ten times. CDR3 residues: CASSERGGESPLHF. CDR3 sequence (DNA): TGCGCCAGCAGTGAAAGAGGGGGCGAATCACCCCTCCACTTT. The chain is built from TRBV10-2 and TRBJ1-6, with 7 nucleotides matching TRBD1. After removal of 3 bases from V and 10 bases from J, the junction contained 6 bases not matched to a gene. Germline V gene sequence: CDR1 WSHSY, CDR2 SAAADI. CDR3 length: 14 amino acids.

The V call is TRBV19, the J call TRBJ2-3, with D perhaps TRBD1 (5 bases). The ends were cut back, 4 bases at V and 3 bases at J, with 11 bases in the middle. Per the germline V gene, CDR1 is LNHDA and CDR2 is SQIVND (reference sequence). The CDR3 contains 14 residues. The CDR3 loop reads CASSTSRVTDTQYF. The CDR3 DNA reads as TGTGCCAGTAGTACAAGCAGGGTGACAGATACGCAGTATTTT.

The chain links TRBV3-1 (or the pseudogene TRBV3-2) to TRBJ2-7; 10 bases align to TRBD2. Germline-derived CDR1 and CDR2 are LGHDT and YNNKEL (reference sequence). Unmatched junction bases numbered 5, after V lost 2 bases and J lost 4 bases. This CDR3 comprises 15 residues. The CDR3 coding sequence is TGTGCCAGCAGCCAACCCTCACTAGCGGGGTACGAGCAGTACTTC. Amino acid sequence: CASSQPSLAGYEQYF.

The J gene is TRBJ1-2, the V gene TRBV4-1, with TRBD1 matching over 7 bases. Germline CDR1 and CDR2: MGHRA and YSYEKL. The CDR3 is made up of 16 amino acids. After removal of 3 bases from V and 1 base from J, the junction contained 8 bases not matched to a gene. The CDR3 is CASSQVGQISNYGYTF. The CDR3 nucleotides are TGCGCCAGCAGCCAGGTGGGACAGATTAGTAACTATGGCTACACCTTC.

V gene TRBV5-1 combines with J gene TRBJ2-7; 11 positions agree with TRBD2. The V segment lost 2 bases and the J segment 7 bases; nucleotides outside the gene matches: 5. Germline CDR1 SGHRS, CDR2 YFSETQ. CDR3 size: 14 residues. The CDR3 sequence is CASSFGTSGGEQYF. The CDR3, as DNA: TGCGCCAGCAGCTTTGGGACTAGCGGAGGGGAGCAGTACTTC.